The 18 T cell receptor beta chains below all came from one sample that was sequenced in a study of CD8 T cells in ankylosing spondylitis. MiXCR was run by TCRdb on the 5' RACE reads, yielding one entry per CDR3 protein. The sample includes 210,000 or so distinct CDR3 sequences, approximately 7.6% seen only once; the top ten take around 4.9%. Sequenced material: blood, either unsorted or a sorted T cell fraction (not recorded which). The source of these receptors is a female donor with ankylosing spondylitis or in good health (not recorded which).

This clonotype was detected many times. CDR3 sequence (DNA): TGTGCCAGCAGCTTGGGGGAGTACGAGCAGTACTTC. Translating gives CASSLGEYEQYF. The V and J genes are TRBV7-6 and TRBJ2-7; D tentatively reads TRBD1 or TRBD2 (5 bases each). The V end lost 3 bases, the J end lost 4 bases, and 7 bases lay between the germline ends. The length of the CDR3 is 12 residues. Germline V gene lookup returns CDR1 SGHVS and CDR2 FNYEAQ.

This chain joins TRBV7-9 and TRBJ2-7, with TRBD2 identical over 7 bases. The CDR3 contains 15 residues. V gave up 0 bases and J gave up 3 bases; unmatched junction bases: 5. Germline-derived CDR1 and CDR2 are SEHNR and FQNEAQ (reference sequence). As DNA, the CDR3 is TGTGCCAGCAGCTTAGCGGCGGGAGCCCTCTACGAGCAGTACTTC. It specifies CASSLAAGALYEQYF.

This clonotype was seen more than once but under ten times. This may stem from a read error, because a much larger clone lies one nucleotide away. In DNA, the CDR3 is TGCGCCAGCAGCCAAGGCGGGGGTAGTGGCTATGGCTACACCTTC. Protein product: CASSQGGGSGYGYTF. The chain links TRBV4-3 to TRBJ1-2; D may be TRBD1 (5 bases). Looked up from germline, CDR1 is LGHNA and CDR2 is YSLEER. The length of the CDR3 is 15 residues. V was clipped by 1 base and J by 4 bases, with 13 bases between them.

The table lists this clonotype with many counts. V usage is TRBV6-1 and J usage is TRBJ2-7, with D possibly being TRBD2 (6 bases). Germline V gives CDR1 MNHNS, CDR2 SASEGT. Trimming removed 8 bases at V and 3 bases at J, with 14 bases between. The CDR3 contains 13 residues. The CDR3 sequence is CASRAGLHYEQYF. CDR3 DNA: TGTGCCAGCCGCGCGGGGCTGCACTACGAGCAGTACTTC.

The chain is built from TRBV3-1 and TRBJ2-7; tentative D call: TRBD2 (6 bases). Deletions cut 10 bases from V and 2 bases from J, with 12 bases between. The CDR3 is made up of 12 amino acids. Germline-derived CDR1 and CDR2 are LGHDT and YNNKEL (reference sequence). The chain's CDR3 is CATERAPYEQYF. The CDR3 DNA sequence: TGTGCCACCGAGCGGGCACCCTACGAGCAGTACTTC.

This clonotype was seen more than once but under ten times. V is TRBV20-1 and J is TRBJ2-5, with D unclear. This CDR3 spans 15 amino acids. CDR1 is DFQATT, CDR2 SNEGSKA, per germline (reference sequence). Trimming shortened V by 6 bases and J by 4 bases, and 21 bases separated the two germline ends. CDR3 loop: CSATNLRQPRETQYF. For the CDR3, the DNA is TGCAGTGCCACAAATTTGAGGCAACCGAGAGAGACCCAGTACTTC.

The sample holds a few counts of this clonotype. V and J are TRBV5-1 and TRBJ1-4, with unresolved D. The CDR3 consists of 15 residues. Trimming took 5 bases from V and 0 from J, leaving 11 bases between them. Germline V gene data show CDR1 as SGHRS and CDR2 as YFSETQ. The CDR3: CASSSNSATNEKLFF. CDR3 bases: TGCGCCAGCAGTTCCAACAGTGCAACTAATGAAAAACTGTTTTTT.

This clonotype was detected ten times or more. J is TRBJ2-3 and V is TRBV4-3; D may match TRBD1 or TRBD2 (5 bases each). The V gene lost 8 bases and the J gene lost 2 bases, with 17 bases spanning the gap. The CDR3 length is 15 residues. Germline assignment: CDR1 LGHNA and CDR2 YSLEER. CDR3 DNA sequence: TGCGCCAGCGCCCCTCGGGACCTCTCCACAGATACGCAGTATTTT. Amino acid sequence: CASAPRDLSTDTQYF.

The sample holds many counts of this clonotype. The V and J genes are TRBV11-2 and TRBJ2-3; 11 nucleotides match TRBD2. The V gene end was trimmed by 1 base and the J gene end by 3 bases; junction bases not matched to a gene: 3. This CDR3 contains 16 residues. The germline V gene encodes CDR1 SGHAT and CDR2 FQNNGV. CDR3 in DNA: TGTGCCAGCAGCTTAGGGGGACTAGCGGTTACAGATACGCAGTATTTT. It specifies CASSLGGLAVTDTQYF.

CDR3: CASSTLGRETQYF. CDR3 bases: TGTGCCAGTAGTACCCTGGGGCGAGAGACCCAGTACTTC. The chain combines TRBV19 with TRBJ2-5, with D tentatively TRBD1 (5 bases). V was trimmed by 4 bases and J by 4 bases, leaving 10 bases between them. CDR1 LNHDA and CDR2 SQIVND come from the germline V gene (reference sequence). The CDR3 is 13 amino acids.

This clonotype was seen just once. A read error is possible here, since a much larger clone lies one base away. The rearrangement joins TRBV7-8 to TRBJ1-4; no clear D gene. This CDR3 is built from 17 residues. Germline V gene sequence: CDR1 SGHVS, CDR2 FQNEAQ. The CDR3 loop reads CASSPVVGTATKEKLFF. The CDR3 region has the DNA TGTGCCAGCAGCCCAGTGGTCGGCACTGCAACTAAAGAAAAACTGTTTTTT.

At least ten counts were recorded for this clonotype. This sequence joins TRBV29-1 and TRBJ2-3; D is perhaps TRBD2 (6 bases). The CDR3 loop spans 13 amino acids. CDR1 and CDR2 from the germline V gene are SQVTM and ANQGSEA. The V end was cut by 6 bases, the J end by 7 bases, with 17 bases between. CDR3 protein: CSVPLEAGHTQYF. The CDR3 nucleotides read TGCAGCGTCCCCCTCGAGGCGGGGCATACGCAGTATTTT.

In its sample, this clonotype was seen many times. The chain employs TRBV6-2 or TRBV6-3 and TRBJ1-5; D not certain. Germline V lookup: CDR1 MNHEY, CDR2 SVGEGT. With 2 bases removed from V and 5 bases from J, the gap between germline ends came to 19 bases. There are 17 residues in the CDR3. The CDR3 protein is CASSYPIVSVVDQPQHF. As DNA, the CDR3 is TGTGCCAGCAGTTACCCCATCGTAAGTGTGGTGGATCAGCCCCAGCATTTT.

On this clonotype itself: A much larger clone is a single base away; this may be a read error. This chain uses TRBV6-4 with TRBJ1-2; tentative D call: TRBD1 (6 bases). The CDR3 sequence is 15 residues long. Per germline, CDR1 MRHNA and CDR2 SNTAGT. The CDR3 bases are TGTACCAGCAGTGACTCCGGGGGCCCGGACCATGGCTACACCTTC. Residues: CTSSDSGGPDHGYTF.

Ten or more counts support this clonotype. This chain joins TRBV4-3 and TRBJ2-2, with unresolved D. This CDR3 has 14 amino acids. Germline CDR1 is LGHNA and CDR2 is YSLEER. V was shortened by 4 bases and J by 2 bases, with 8 bases between the two germline ends. The CDR3 sequence: CASSPLSNTGELFF. As DNA, the CDR3 is TGCGCCAGCAGCCCCCTCAGCAACACCGGGGAGCTGTTTTTT.

This clonotype came up many times. The V call is TRBV20-1, the J call TRBJ2-1; perhaps TRBD2 as D (5 bases). The germline CDR1 and CDR2 sequences are DFQATT and SNEGSKA (reference sequence). The ends were cut back, 0 bases at V and 0 bases at J, with 15 bases in the middle. The length of the CDR3 is 17 residues. CDR3 coding DNA: TGCAGTGCTAGAGAGTGGGAGTCTAGGAGCTCCTACAATGAGCAGTTCTTC. It codes for CSAREWESRSSYNEQFF.

This clonotype came up many times. The chain uses TRBV12-3 or TRBV12-4 and TRBJ1-2, with unresolved D. CDR3 length equals 12 residues. With 3 bases removed from V and 7 bases from J, the gap between germline ends came to 9 bases. The CDR3 protein is CASSFSDSGYTF. The CDR3 bases are TGTGCCAGCAGTTTTTCAGACTCTGGCTACACCTTC.

For this clonotype: Being one base from a much bigger clone, this may be a read error. This chain uses TRBV12-3 or TRBV12-4 with TRBJ1-2; D is ambiguous. The CDR3 covers 14 residues. The CDR3 DNA is TGTGCCAGCGCCCGGCCGGCCTCTAACTATGGCTGCACCTTC. Translating gives CASARPASNYGCTF.